These 7 T cell receptor beta chains came from one sample sequenced in a study of T cells in Graves' hyperthyroidism and ophthalmopathy. TCR beta CDR3 regions were amplified from RNA. First-round RT-PCR of the TCR CDR3 relied on the HTBI primer set. In TCRdb, the multiplex PCR reads were re-called with MiXCR into one record per CDR3 protein. The table records about 360,000 distinct CDR3 sequences, more than 20% of them present only once. Material: blood. The origin of the receptors is a man over 45 with Graves' hyperthyroidism.

The chain recombines TRBV11-2 with TRBJ2-1; TRBD2 aligns across 8 bases. The V segment lost 3 bases and the J segment 4 bases; nucleotides outside the gene matches: 2. Germline V gene data show CDR1 as SGHAT and CDR2 as FQNNGV. The CDR3 is 14 amino acids. The CDR3 nucleotides are TGTGCCAGCAGCTTTAGCGGGAAATACAATGAGCAGTTCTTC. Protein: CASSFSGKYNEQFF.

The gene calls are TRBV24-1 and TRBJ2-1, with TRBD2 identical over 7 bases. From germline, CDR1 is KGHDR and CDR2 SFDVKD. CDR3 length: 16 residues. Trimming took 3 bases from V and 2 from J; bases not matched to a gene: 6. CDR3 in amino acids: CATSDPSGTAYNEQFF. CDR3 DNA: TGTGCCACCAGTGATCCAAGCGGGACTGCCTACAATGAGCAGTTCTTC.

This clonotype was counted many times. The gene calls are TRBV11-2 and TRBJ2-1, with TRBD2 matching 10 bases. The CDR3 sequence is 15 residues long. The V and J ends lost 5 bases and 4 bases, in that order; junction bases with no gene match: 5. Germline CDR1 SGHAT, CDR2 FQNNGV. The chain's CDR3 is CASSHRTSGYNEQFF. For the CDR3, the DNA is TGTGCCAGCAGCCATCGGACTAGCGGATACAATGAGCAGTTCTTC. Variable domain in full (rest from reference TRBV11-2 and TRBJ2-1): EAGVAQSPRYKIIEKRQSVAFWCNPISGHATLYWYQQILGQGPKLLIQFQNNGVVDDSQLPKDRFSAERLKGVDSTLKIQPAKLEDSAVYLCASSHRTSGYNEQFFGPGTRLTVL.

This clonotype was recorded at least ten times. The chain joins TRBV24-1 to TRBJ2-1; TRBD2 aligns across 7 bases. With 4 bases clipped from V and 6 bases from J, the junction kept 8 bases outside the gene matches. This CDR3 has 15 residues. Germline V CDR1 and CDR2: KGHDR, SFDVKD. The CDR3, as DNA: TGTGCCACCAGTGAACATAGCGGGCTGCTCAATGAGCAGTTCTTC. Translating it yields CATSEHSGLLNEQFF.

V is TRBV2 and J is TRBJ1-2, with D possibly being TRBD1 (5 bases). The V and J ends lost 5 bases and 6 bases respectively, with 16 bases between them. The CDR3 spans 14 residues. Germline V gene sequence: CDR1 SNHLY, CDR2 FYNNEI. CDR3 nucleotide sequence: TGTGCCAGCAGTCTGGCCGTCCGGGGGAATGGCTACACCTTC. The encoded protein is CASSLAVRGNGYTF.

Only a few counts were recorded for this clonotype. The gene calls are TRBV6-1 and TRBJ2-5, with 9 bases lining up with TRBD1. The CDR3 extends over 13 amino acids. Looked up from germline, CDR1 is MNHNS and CDR2 is SASEGT. Trimming cost V 8 bases and J 4 bases; bases outside gene matches: 5. The DNA for the CDR3 is TGTGCCAGCCAAAACAGGGGGCTAGAGACCCAGTACTTC. This encodes CASQNRGLETQYF.

Note on this clonotype: Given a much more abundant clone one base away, this may be a read error. The V call is TRBV11-2, the J call TRBJ2-5, with D unresolved. Germline-derived CDR1 and CDR2 are SGHAT and FQNNGV. This CDR3 contains 13 residues. CDR3 bases: TGTGCCAGCAGGGAAGACTGGCAAGGGACCCAGTACTTC. Protein: CASREDWQGTQYF.